The 32 T cell receptor beta chains reported below all come from one sample, sequenced in a study of Ad26.COV2.S vaccination and SARS-CoV-2 variants. Profiling relied on immunoSEQ multiplex PCR, and the TCRdb table lists in-frame clones only, not all of them. The sample carries more than 300,000 clones, approximately 80% recorded once. Noted treatment: about 20 received Ad26.COV2.S at low or high dose, single or two shots; about 5 received placebo; per-sample allocation not given. Material that was analyzed had been drawn on day 63 after the first vaccine or placebo injection. Sequenced here: peripheral blood, sampled in a trial of Ad26.COV2.S vaccine versus placebo. The origin of the receptors is a person aged 18-60 years who received the Ad26.COV2.S COVID-19 vaccine or a placebo.

This clone is a singleton in its sample. This sequence joins TRBV27 and TRBJ2-2; D may match TRBD1 or TRBD2 (6 bases each). Germline V gives CDR1 MNHEY, CDR2 SMNVEV (reference sequence). V was cut by 8 bases and J by 0 bases, with 16 bases left in between. The CDR3 has 16 amino acids. As DNA, the CDR3 is TGTGCCAGCCGAAGGGGGGCCCTCACGAACACCGGGGAGCTGTTTTTT. Protein sequence: CASRRGALTNTGELFF.

J is TRBJ2-1 and V is TRBV19; D gene unclear. This CDR3 contains 13 residues. From germline, CDR1 is LNHDA and CDR2 SQIVND (reference sequence). V lost 0 bases to trimming and J lost 5 bases, with 5 bases between them. For the CDR3, the DNA is TGTGCCAGTAGTATAGATCGGAACAATGAGCAGTTCTTC. As protein: CASSIDRNNEQFF.

The chain joins TRBV18 to TRBJ2-5; 8 bases line up with TRBD2. The CDR3 sequence is 15 residues long. Germline CDR1 reads KGHSH; CDR2 reads LQKENI. V lost 3 bases and J lost 3; bases outside the gene matches: 6. CDR3: CASSPTQAGEETQYF. The CDR3 coding sequence is TGTGCCAGCTCACCTACACAAGCGGGGGAAGAGACCCAGTACTTC.

This clone was counted only a few times. The chain recombines TRBV18 with TRBJ2-7; D ambiguous. Germline V CDR1 and CDR2: KGHSH, LQKENI. The length of the CDR3 is 17 residues. V was pared by 3 bases and J by 0 bases, with 18 bases between. CDR3 amino acids: CASSPGLRTVASYEQYF. The CDR3 DNA is TGTGCCAGCTCACCTGGCCTTCGAACAGTTGCCTCCTACGAGCAGTACTTC.

This clone was found a few times. The rearrangement joins TRBV7-3 to TRBJ2-7; weak D call: TRBD2 (6 bases). Trimming pared 0 bases from V and 5 bases from J, leaving 14 bases between. The germline V gene encodes CDR1 SGHTA and CDR2 FQGTGA. The CDR3 runs 15 residues. The CDR3 DNA follows: TGTGCCAGCAGCTTAACTGGAGGGGTAACCGACGAGCAGTACTTC. Its translation is CASSLTGGVTDEQYF.

This chain's CDR3 is CASSHVREAETQYF. The DNA of the CDR3 is TGCGCCAGCAGCCACGTGAGGGAAGCCGAGACCCAGTACTTC. The chain carries TRBV5-1 and TRBJ2-5; weak D call: TRBD2 (5 bases). The CDR3 consists of 14 residues. Germline V gene data show CDR1 as SGHRS and CDR2 as YFSETQ. V gave up 4 bases and J gave up 5 bases, with 15 bases separating them. The whole variable domain, filled in from reference TRBV5-1 and TRBJ2-5, reads KAGVTQTPRYLIKTRGQQVTLSCSPISGHRSVSWYQQTPGQGLQFLFEYFSETQRNKGNFPGRFSGRQFSNSRSEMNVSTLELGDSALYLCASSHVREAETQYFGPGTRLLVL.

In DNA, the CDR3 is TGTGCCAGCAGCTTAGTGGCGAGGAACACAGATACGCAGTATTTT. It is translated as CASSLVARNTDTQYF. The V gene is TRBV11-2, the J gene TRBJ2-3; D remains unclear. This CDR3 comprises 15 residues. V was trimmed by 1 base and J by 2 bases, leaving 10 bases between them. The V gene's germline CDR1 is SGHAT and CDR2 FQNNGV.

The chain is built from TRBV7-3 and TRBJ1-5; no firm D call. Germline V gene data show CDR1 as SGHTA and CDR2 as FQGTGA. Trimming shortened V by 2 bases and J by 3 bases, and 5 bases separated the two germline ends. The CDR3 is made up of 13 amino acids. The CDR3 DNA reads as TGTGCCAGCAGCTTAGGGCTCAATCAGCCCCAGCATTTT. As protein: CASSLGLNQPQHF.

This clone was seen more than once but under ten times. The chain has TRBV7-9 and TRBJ1-3, with D possibly TRBD1 on 6 matching bases. The germline V gene encodes CDR1 SEHNR and CDR2 FQNEAQ (reference sequence). The CDR3 length is 19 residues. Deletions cut 3 bases from V and 0 bases from J, with 21 bases between. The CDR3 coding sequence is TGTGCCAGCAGCTTGGCTCCTACCCTAACAGGGAGCTCTGGAAACACCATATATTTT. Residues: CASSLAPTLTGSSGNTIYF.

V is TRBV19 and J is TRBJ2-6; TRBD1 is a possible D gene (5 bases). CDR1 LNHDA and CDR2 SQIVND come from the germline V gene (reference sequence). The CDR3 totals 19 residues. Trimming pared 5 bases from V and 0 bases from J, leaving 20 bases between. CDR3 amino acids: CASSSFRSTDPSGANVLTF. The CDR3 DNA is TGTGCCAGTAGTTCGTTTCGCTCGACAGACCCCTCTGGGGCCAACGTCCTGACTTTC.

The CDR3 DNA follows: TGTGCCAGCAGCCTGACAGGGGATCCCTACAATGAGCAGTTCTTC. It codes for CASSLTGDPYNEQFF. The chain carries TRBV11-3 and TRBJ2-1; 8 nucleotides align to TRBD1. The CDR3 covers 15 residues. The junction had 5 bases not matched to a gene; V was cut back by 5 bases and J by 2 bases. Germline loops: CDR1 SGHNT, CDR2 YENEEA.

The chain links TRBV2 to TRBJ1-2; D gene ambiguous. CDR1 and CDR2 from the germline V gene are SNHLY and FYNNEI. CDR3 size: 13 residues. The V and J ends lost 3 bases and 8 bases respectively, with 13 bases between them. DNA of the CDR3: TGTGCCAGCAGTGAGGCCCGCTCCGCGGGCTACACCTTC. As protein: CASSEARSAGYTF.

As DNA, the CDR3 is TGTGCCAGCCTCGACAGGGAATCTGGAAACACCATATATTTT. This sequence encodes CASLDRESGNTIYF. The rearrangement uses TRBV5-4 and TRBJ1-3, with 7 bases matching TRBD1. Trimming removed 7 bases from V and 1 base from J; junction bases left unmatched: 5. The CDR3 has 14 amino acids. Germline V lookup: CDR1 SGHNT, CDR2 YYREEE (reference sequence).

The chain has TRBV5-1 and TRBJ2-7; 8 nucleotides agree with TRBD1. Germline-derived CDR1 and CDR2 are SGHRS and YFSETQ. This CDR3 is 15 amino acids long. The ends lost 7 bases at V and 3 bases at J; junction bases unmatched: 12. This CDR3 is CASSLGTGGHYEQYF. CDR3 nucleotide sequence: TGCGCCAGCTCCCTGGGTACAGGGGGTCACTACGAGCAGTACTTC.

The rearrangement links TRBV7-9 to TRBJ1-3; TRBD1 might be the D (5 bases). With 5 bases removed from V and 1 base from J, the gap between germline ends came to 12 bases. From germline, CDR1 is SEHNR and CDR2 FQNEAQ (reference sequence). The CDR3 extends over 15 amino acids. The CDR3 DNA follows: TGTGCCAGCAGCGTCGGGGCGGGATCTGGAAACACCATATATTTT. Translation gives CASSVGAGSGNTIYF.

The V gene is TRBV11-2, the J gene TRBJ1-3; D unclear. From germline, CDR1 is SGHAT and CDR2 FQNNGV. With 6 bases removed from V and 4 bases from J, the gap between germline ends came to 16 bases. The CDR3 totals 15 residues. CDR3 sequence: CASRLQPSEGNTIYF. The CDR3 DNA reads TGTGCCAGCAGACTACAGCCTTCGGAGGGAAACACCATATATTTT.

The chain has TRBV28 and TRBJ1-6, with D uncertain. Deletions cut 5 bases from V and 5 bases from J, with 13 bases between. This CDR3 has 15 residues. Per the germline V gene, CDR1 is MDHEN and CDR2 is SYDVKM. The CDR3 region is CASSPPDGDNSPLHF. CDR3 bases: TGTGCCAGCAGTCCTCCGGACGGAGATAATTCACCCCTCCACTTT. Based on the CDR3 plus reference TRBV28 and TRBJ1-6, the full variable domain is DVKVTQSSRYLVKRTGEKVFLECVQDMDHENMFWYRQDPGLGLRLIYFSYDVKMKEKGDIPEGYSVSREKKERFSLILESASTNQTSMYLCASSPPDGDNSPLHFGNGTRLTVT.

The genes are TRBV6-6 and TRBJ2-3, with 11 bases identical to TRBD2. Germline-derived CDR1 and CDR2 are MNHNY and SVGAGI (reference sequence). The CDR3 sequence is 16 residues long. The junction had 5 bases not matched to a gene; V was cut back by 5 bases and J by 1 base. This CDR3 is CASSRLAGGRTDTQYF. CDR3 sequence (DNA): TGTGCCAGCAGTCGGCTAGCGGGGGGCCGCACAGATACGCAGTATTTT.

The DNA of the CDR3 is TGTGCCAGCAGCTCCCTCGGAGGAGGCCCCGGGGAGCTGTTTTTT. Translation gives CASSSLGGGPGELFF. The rearrangement uses TRBV7-8 and TRBJ2-2, with D perhaps TRBD2 (5 bases). Germline V gene lookup returns CDR1 SGHVS and CDR2 FQNEAQ. The V gene lost 4 bases and the J gene lost 6 bases, with 15 bases spanning the gap. CDR3 length: 15 amino acids.

This rearrangement joins TRBV4-1 to TRBJ2-1, with TRBD1 matching 7 bases. After removal of 0 bases from V and 9 bases from J, the junction contained 11 bases not matched to a gene. CDR1 MGHRA and CDR2 YSYEKL come from the germline V gene. There are 16 residues in the CDR3. This chain's CDR3 is CASSQDLVTGKAEQFF. The CDR3 DNA reads TGCGCCAGCAGCCAAGATCTCGTGACAGGGAAGGCTGAGCAGTTCTTC.

This chain joins TRBV4-1 and TRBJ2-5, with TRBD2 matching 9 bases. The ends lost 5 bases at V and 1 base at J; junction bases unmatched: 8. The CDR3 covers 16 residues. The germline V gene has CDR1 MGHRA and CDR2 YSYEKL. The CDR3 DNA is TGCGCCAGCAGCAAGGGGGAAGCGGGGGGCCAAGAGACCCAGTACTTC. Protein sequence: CASSKGEAGGQETQYF.

The rearrangement joins TRBV9 to TRBJ2-5, with D unclear. Germline CDR1 is SGDLS and CDR2 is YYNGEE. V was trimmed by 0 bases and J by 3 bases, leaving 6 bases between them. The CDR3 contains 13 residues. DNA for the CDR3: TGTGCCAGCAGCGTAGAACACGAAGAGACCCAGTACTTC. Protein: CASSVEHEETQYF.

This chain connects TRBV19 to TRBJ1-3, with TRBD1 as a possible D gene (5 bases). The CDR3 extends over 15 amino acids. Between the trimmed V and J ends, which lost 8 bases and 0 bases, there was a span of 14 bases. Germline CDR1 and CDR2: LNHDA and SQIVND (reference sequence). The CDR3 bases are TGTGCCAGTTCTACCCAGGGTTTCTCTGGAAACACCATATATTTT. This sequence encodes CASSTQGFSGNTIYF.

The chain carries TRBV3-1 (or the pseudogene TRBV3-2) and TRBJ1-5; the D is unclear. In germline, CDR1 is LGHDT, CDR2 YNNKEL (reference sequence). The CDR3 is made up of 16 amino acids. Trimming stripped 4 bases from V and 4 bases from J, with 17 bases between. DNA of the CDR3: TGTGCCAGCAGCCCTAGTTTAGGGAGGTCGAATCAGCCCCAGCATTTT. Translating gives CASSPSLGRSNQPQHF.

The chain joins TRBV7-2 to TRBJ2-1; tentatively, D is TRBD1 (5 bases). The V gene's germline CDR1 is SGHTA and CDR2 FQGNSA. The CDR3 runs to 14 residues. Trimming removed 8 bases at V and 0 bases at J, with 11 bases between. As DNA, the CDR3 is TGTGCCAGCGGGGCCTACTTCTCCTACAATGAGCAGTTCTTC. This gives the protein CASGAYFSYNEQFF.

The genes are TRBV19 and TRBJ2-7, with 9 bases lining up with TRBD1. Germline loops: CDR1 LNHDA, CDR2 SQIVND (reference sequence). V was pared by 3 bases and J by 4 bases, with 16 bases of the junction left unmatched. The CDR3 spans 18 residues. Here the CDR3 reads CASSISYYTGTGMYEQYF. DNA of the CDR3: TGTGCCAGTAGTATCTCCTACTACACCGGGACAGGGATGTACGAGCAGTACTTC.

J is TRBJ1-3 and V is TRBV19, with D uncertain. This CDR3 comprises 13 residues. Per germline, CDR1 LNHDA and CDR2 SQIVND (reference sequence). The V end was cut by 3 bases, the J end by 2 bases, with 5 bases between. This chain's CDR3 is CASSIVAGNTIYF. The CDR3 bases are TGTGCCAGTAGTATTGTTGCTGGAAACACCATATATTTT.

The genes are TRBV27 and TRBJ1-4; D is unclear. There are 15 residues in the CDR3. Germline assignment: CDR1 MNHEY and CDR2 SMNVEV (reference sequence). V was clipped by 0 bases and J by 0 bases, with 5 bases between them. The CDR3 sequence is CASSLSRATNEKLFF. The CDR3 DNA sequence: TGTGCCAGCAGTTTATCGAGAGCAACTAATGAAAAACTGTTTTTT.

The CDR3 DNA sequence: TGTGCCAGCAGCTTAGTTCAGTTCCCCGGGGAGCTGTTTTTT. Its protein is CASSLVQFPGELFF. The J gene is TRBJ2-2, the V gene TRBV11-2; D call uncertain. Trimming left V 1 base short and J 6 bases short, with 9 bases between. Per germline, CDR1 SGHAT and CDR2 FQNNGV. The CDR3 extends over 14 amino acids.

The gene calls are TRBV21-1 and TRBJ2-7; TRBD2 is the table's D call and was not checked against the DNA. TRBV21-1 is a listed pseudogene. This CDR3 comprises 15 residues. DNA for the CDR3: TGTGCCAGCAGCAAAAACGGGACTAAAGCCTACGAGCAGTACTTC. Protein: CASSKNGTKAYEQYF.

This rearrangement joins TRBV7-2 to TRBJ1-5; D is uncertain. Per germline, CDR1 SGHTA and CDR2 FQGNSA. The CDR3 spans 12 residues. The V end was cut by 6 bases, the J end by 6 bases, with 9 bases between. CDR3 in amino acids: CASSREAQPQHF. CDR3 DNA sequence: TGTGCCAGCAGTCGGGAGGCTCAGCCCCAGCATTTT.

J is TRBJ1-3 and V is TRBV28, with D uncertain. V was shortened by 6 bases and J by 4 bases, with 16 bases between the two germline ends. Germline loops: CDR1 MDHEN, CDR2 SYDVKM. This CDR3 comprises 15 residues. CDR3 nucleotides: TGTGCCAGCAGAGAAACAACGGGATCAGGAAACACCATATATTTT. Translating gives CASRETTGSGNTIYF.